Listed here are 3 T cell receptor beta chains from one sample, sequenced in a study of beta chain features in type 1 diabetes. What was sequenced were expressed TCRB transcripts, since all of the isolated RNA had been reverse transcribed. Produced via immunoSEQ multiplex PCR; TCRdb's table is partial and in-frame only. The data show a few hundred thousand clones, around an eighth seen once. Study results and limitations: Shortening of TCRB CDR3s, moderate but significant, appeared in all four CD4+ subsets of Type 1 diabetes patients.

These receptors lack a known antigen. Sequenced material: naive CD4+ T cells from blood. All receptors derive from a young woman with type 1 diabetes.

The chain recombines TRBV11-2 with TRBJ2-1; 14 bases are shared with TRBD2. The germline V gene has CDR1 SGHAT and CDR2 FQNNGV. The junction had 10 bases not matched to a gene; V was cut back by 6 bases and J by 3 bases. CDR3 length: 18 amino acids. The CDR3 sequence is CASRTGTSGSADYNEQFF. Here the CDR3 DNA reads TGTGCCAGCAGGACCGGGACTAGCGGGAGTGCGGACTACAATGAGCAGTTCTTC.

This clone was recorded a few times. The chain carries TRBV2 and TRBJ2-3, with TRBD2 as a possible D gene (6 bases). CDR3 length equals 16 residues. V was trimmed by 10 bases and J by 0 bases, leaving 20 bases between them. Germline CDR1 and CDR2: SNHLY and FYNNEI. The chain's CDR3 is CATIRIPGASTDTQYF. The CDR3 DNA reads as TGTGCCACTATAAGAATCCCGGGAGCGAGCACAGATACGCAGTATTTT.

Worth noting for this clone: Other DNA sequences in the sample encode the same CDR3. This chain uses TRBV9 with TRBJ2-5, with 7 bases matching TRBD2. J gave up 3 bases and V 0 bases, and 2 bases lay outside the gene matches. The CDR3 length is 14 residues. Germline CDR1 and CDR2: SGDLS and YYNGEE. The CDR3 nucleotides read TGTGCCAGCAGCGTAGCCGCGGGAGAAGAGACCCAGTACTTC. Translating gives CASSVAAGEETQYF.